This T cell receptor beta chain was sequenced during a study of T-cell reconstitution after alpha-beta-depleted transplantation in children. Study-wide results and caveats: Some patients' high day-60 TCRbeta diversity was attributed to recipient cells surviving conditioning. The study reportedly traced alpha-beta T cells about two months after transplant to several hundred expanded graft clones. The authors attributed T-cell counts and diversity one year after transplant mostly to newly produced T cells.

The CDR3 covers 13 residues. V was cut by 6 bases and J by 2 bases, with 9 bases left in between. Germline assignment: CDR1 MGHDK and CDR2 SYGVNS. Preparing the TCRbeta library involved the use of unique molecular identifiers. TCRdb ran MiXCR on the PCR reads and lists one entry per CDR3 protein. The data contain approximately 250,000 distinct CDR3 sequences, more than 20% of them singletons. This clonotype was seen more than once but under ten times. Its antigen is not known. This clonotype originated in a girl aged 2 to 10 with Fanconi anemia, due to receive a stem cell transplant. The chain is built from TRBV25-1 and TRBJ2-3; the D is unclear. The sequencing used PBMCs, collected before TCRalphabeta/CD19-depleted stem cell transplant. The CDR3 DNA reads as TGTGCCAGCAGGGAGTTCTTCACAGATACGCAGTATTTT. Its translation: CASREFFTDTQYF. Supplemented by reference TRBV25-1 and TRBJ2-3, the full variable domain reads EADIYQTPRYLVIGTGKKITLECSQTMGHDKMYWYQQDPGMELHLIHYSYGVNSTEKGDLSSESTVSRIRTEHFPLTLESARPSHTSQYLCASREFFTDTQYFGPGTRLTVL.